This T cell receptor (beta chain) was sequenced for a study of control samples from healthy donors and cancer patients. Germline CDR1 and CDR2: SGHTA and FQGNSA. With 7 bases removed from V and 0 bases from J, the gap between germline ends came to 9 bases. The CDR3 contains 13 residues. Assay: immunoSEQ multiplex PCR; the TCRdb copy retains only in-frame clones and omits some. The sample has about 180,000 clones, 90% seen once. This receptor was obtained from a woman between 45 and 65 years old in good health. Sequencing input: blood. The chain couples TRBV7-2 to TRBJ1-2; D gene ambiguous. The CDR3, as DNA: TGTGCCAGCACCATGCCAGCTAACTATGGCTACACCTTC. Amino acids: CASTMPANYGYTF. The variable domain in full, with the rest retrieved from reference TRBV7-2 and TRBJ1-2, is GAGVSQSPSNKVTEKGKDVELRCDPISGHTALYWYRQSLGQGLEFLIYFQGNSAPDKSGLPSDRFSAERTGGSVSTLTIQRTQQEDSAVYLCASTMPANYGYTFGSGTRLTVV.